The rows below give T cell receptor beta chains drawn from one sample of a study of response to subunit inactivated influenza vaccine. Each CDR3 protein gets one entry after TCRdb re-called the RT-PCR reads with MiXCR. Counted here are approximately 680,000 distinct CDR3 sequences, 15% to 19% occurring once; the ten biggest clones make up more than 9%. This sample comprised PBMCs from blood, obtained 12 days after vaccination. The source of these receptors is a man aged 50 to 59 who received an inactivated influenza vaccine. Both conserved end residues are part of each CDR3. Fields, in order: J gene, D gene, clone size, V gene, CDR3 protein, CDR3 DNA. D genes are given only for firm matches. For some rows the clone size is stated as once, few or many, or as a class when expanded; others skip it.

TRBJ1-1	TRBD1	.	TRBV6-1	CASSGFGQGAGEAFF	TGTGCCAGCAGTGGGTTTGGGCAGGGGGCGGGTGAAGCTTTCTTT
TRBJ1-4	.	few	TRBV11-2	CASSLEGFRGELFF	TGTGCCAGCAGCTTAGAGGGGTTCCGGGGGGAACTGTTTTTT
TRBJ2-7	.	few	TRBV6-2/TRBV6-3	CASSYAGSGGSSYEQYF	TGTGCCAGCAGTTACGCGGGTAGCGGCGGTAGCTCCTACGAGCAGTACTTC
TRBJ2-1	.	few	TRBV5-1	CASSLDIATSYNEQFF	TGCGCCAGCAGCTTGGACATAGCGACCTCCTACAATGAGCAGTTCTTC
TRBJ2-1	.	.	TRBV11-1	CASSLRVADTYNEQFF	TGTGCCAGCAGCTTACGGGTAGCGGACACCTACAATGAGCAGTTCTTC
TRBJ2-7	TRBD2	once	TRBV20-1	CSALPPGLAGEQHF	TGCAGTGCCCTACCCCCGGGACTAGCGGGCGAGCAGCACTTC
TRBJ2-5	TRBD1	few	TRBV5-1	CASSLGSGGGETQYF	TGCGCCAGCAGCTTGGGTTCAGGGGGCGGAGAGACCCAGTACTTC
TRBJ2-7	TRBD2	many	TRBV25-1	CASARAGSEQYF	TGTGCCAGCGCAAGAGCGGGATCTGAGCAGTACTTC
TRBJ1-4	.	.	TRBV28	CASSTLGRGSGEKLFF	TGTGCCAGCAGCACCCTGGGGCGGGGGAGCGGTGAAAAACTGTTTTTT
TRBJ1-2	.	few	TRBV7-2	CASSPHPRQIYGYTF	TGTGCCAGCAGCCCTCACCCCAGACAGATTTATGGCTACACCTTC
TRBJ2-4	TRBD1	few	TRBV11-1	CASSLFLIAGTGHKNIQYF	TGTGCCAGCAGCTTATTCCTGATCGCCGGGACAGGACACAAAAACATTCAGTACTTC
TRBJ2-7	TRBD2	few	TRBV12-3/TRBV12-4	CASSYLRGTYEQYF	TGTGCCAGCAGTTACTTGCGGGGGACCTACGAGCAGTACTTC
TRBJ2-7	.	.	TRBV25-1	CASSDPAGSYEQYF	TGTGCCAGCAGTGACCCGGCCGGTTCGTACGAGCAGTACTTC
TRBJ1-2	TRBD1	few	TRBV4-3	CASSQDVRTGYGYTF	TGCGCCAGCAGCCAAGATGTCAGGACAGGATATGGCTACACCTTC
TRBJ2-1	TRBD2	few	TRBV11-2	CASSLGVAGGGFF	TGTGCCAGCAGCTTAGGAGTAGCGGGGGGGGGATTCTTC
TRBJ2-5	TRBD2	.	TRBV6-1	CASTAWGGGETQYF	TGTGCCAGCACCGCCTGGGGGGGAGGAGAGACCCAGTACTTC
TRBJ1-2	TRBD1	.	TRBV10-3	CAISDRNRGYGYTF	TGTGCCATCAGTGACAGAAACAGGGGTTACGGCTACACCTTC
TRBJ2-1	TRBD2	many	TRBV12-3/TRBV12-4	CASNVAGVYNEQFF	TGTGCCAGCAACGTAGCGGGGGTTTACAATGAGCAGTTCTTC
TRBJ1-5	.	.	TRBV6-2/TRBV6-3	CASSYSVGIAQHF	TGTGCCAGCAGTTACTCGGTCGGGATAGCCCAGCATTTT
TRBJ2-1	.	few	TRBV9	CASSLGSEQFF	TGTGCCAGCAGCCTAGGGAGTGAGCAGTTCTTC
TRBJ1-5	TRBD1	few	TRBV20-1	CSAPDRIPNQPQHF	TGCAGTGCCCCGGACAGGATTCCCAATCAGCCCCAGCATTTT
TRBJ2-2	.	few	TRBV28	CASSLLGRATRNTGELFF	TGTGCCAGCAGTTTATTGGGCAGGGCCACGCGGAACACCGGGGAGCTGTTTTTT
TRBJ2-7	TRBD1	many	TRBV5-1	CASSPGQGSYEQYF	TGCGCCAGCAGCCCCGGACAGGGGTCCTACGAGCAGTACTTC
TRBJ2-3	.	many	TRBV7-2	CASSLDRGGDTQYF	TGCGCCAGCAGCTTGGATAGGGGCGGAGATACGCAGTATTTT
TRBJ2-4	TRBD1	.	TRBV29-1	CSVEYRTGGPFAKNIQYF	TGCAGCGTTGAATATAGGACAGGGGGCCCCTTTGCCAAAAACATTCAGTACTTC
TRBJ2-3	TRBD2	few	TRBV12-3/TRBV12-4	CASRVTSGRADTQYF	TGTGCCAGCAGGGTGACTAGCGGGAGAGCAGATACGCAGTATTTT
TRBJ2-5	TRBD2	.	TRBV7-3	CASSTPGPSGSQETQYF	TGTGCCAGCAGCACACCTGGGCCTAGCGGGAGCCAAGAGACCCAGTACTTC
TRBJ1-3	.	few	TRBV7-2	CASSRNTGSGNTIYF	TGTGCCAGCAGCCGAAATACAGGGTCTGGAAACACCATATATTTT